The rows below give T cell receptor beta chains drawn from one sample of a study of T cell responses to AZD1222 COVID-19 vaccine. Only in-frame clones appear in the TCRdb table, and some are missing; sequencing was by immunoSEQ multiplex PCR. The sample has about 100,000 clones, about 88% seen once. This specimen was peripheral blood, taken on day 0 of AZD1222 vaccination. All receptors derive from an adult in good health. Both conserved end residues are part of each CDR3. A D gene is named only where the DNA matches it firmly. For some rows the clone size is stated as once, few or many, or as a class when expanded; others skip it.

V	length	size	D	J	CDR3	DNA
TRBV5-5	16	once	.	TRBJ1-5	CASSLDARGSNQPQHF	TGTGCCAGCAGCTTGGACGCTCGAGGTAGCAATCAGCCCCAGCATTTT
TRBV29-1	13	.	.	TRBJ2-5	CSVGSYLGETQYF	TGCAGCGTTGGGTCCTACCTGGGCGAGACCCAGTACTTC
TRBV7-2	16	.	.	TRBJ1-3	CASSFSTGLSGNTIYF	TGTGCCAGCAGCTTTTCCACAGGGCTCTCTGGAAACACCATATATTTT
TRBV4-1	15	.	.	TRBJ1-3	CASSSGPLGGNTIYF	TGCGCCAGCAGCTCCGGACCGCTCGGTGGAAACACCATATATTTT
TRBV5-1	16	.	TRBD2	TRBJ2-1	CASSLGGTSGSNEQFF	TGCGCCAGCAGCTTGGGTGGGACTAGCGGGAGCAATGAGCAGTTCTTC
TRBV19	17	once	.	TRBJ1-5	CASSIGTATYSNQPQHF	TGTGCCAGTAGTATTGGGACGGCTACATATAGCAATCAGCCCCAGCATTTT
TRBV9	16	.	TRBD1	TRBJ2-1	CASSGTTGTLDNEQFF	TGTGCCAGCAGCGGAACGACAGGGACCCTCGACAATGAGCAGTTCTTC
TRBV29-1	14	.	.	TRBJ2-5	CSVALGSAGETQYF	TGCAGCGTTGCCTTGGGGTCGGCCGGGGAGACCCAGTACTTC
TRBV29-1	13	.	.	TRBJ2-4	CSVLGSAKNIQYF	TGCAGCGTTTTAGGTTCGGCCAAAAACATTCAGTACTTC
TRBV6-5	15	once	.	TRBJ2-1	CASSFRAGSYNEQFF	TGTGCCAGCAGTTTCAGAGCGGGCTCCTACAATGAGCAGTTCTTC
TRBV9	14	.	.	TRBJ1-1	CASSVVGENTEAFF	TGTGCCAGCAGCGTAGTCGGGGAAAACACTGAAGCTTTCTTT
TRBV7-3	15	.	.	TRBJ2-5	CASSLMGGRQETQYF	TGTGCCAGCAGCTTAATGGGTGGAAGACAAGAGACCCAGTACTTC
TRBV18	15	.	TRBD2	TRBJ2-5	CASSPPGLEGETQYF	TGTGCCAGCTCACCCCCGGGACTAGAGGGGGAGACCCAGTACTTC
TRBV6-2/TRBV6-3	13	few	.	TRBJ2-1	CASSTADYNEQFF	TGTGCCAGCAGCACGGCGGACTACAATGAGCAGTTCTTC
TRBV10-3	17	few	.	TRBJ1-5	CAISESSFLYSNQPQHF	TGTGCCATCAGTGAGTCGAGCTTCCTTTATAGCAATCAGCCCCAGCATTTT
TRBV11-3	13	.	.	TRBJ2-7	CASSLGRIYEQYF	TGTGCCAGCAGCTTGGGGCGCATTTACGAGCAGTACTTC
TRBV7-2	13	.	TRBD1	TRBJ1-2	CASSGTGPYGYTF	TGTGCCAGCAGCGGGACAGGGCCCTATGGCTACACCTTC
TRBV19	11	.	.	TRBJ1-3	CASRERNTIYF	TGTGCCAGTAGAGAGAGAAACACCATATATTTT
TRBV27	15	.	TRBD1	TRBJ1-2	CASSFTNRGAWGYTF	TGTGCCAGCAGTTTCACGAACAGGGGGGCGTGGGGCTACACCTTC
TRBV19	16	once	.	TRBJ1-2	CASSTRTELPNYGYTF	TGTGCCAGTAGTACCCGGACGGAACTACCTAACTATGGCTACACCTTC
TRBV2	16	.	.	TRBJ1-5	CASSGRRTGEHQPQHF	TGTGCCAGCAGTGGTCGACGAACCGGGGAACATCAGCCCCAGCATTTT
TRBV7-9	11	.	.	TRBJ1-1	CASSPGAEAFF	TGTGCCAGCAGCCCCGGGGCCGAAGCTTTCTTT
TRBV4-3	16	.	TRBD1	TRBJ2-1	CASSQDAGQVYNEQFF	TGCGCCAGCAGCCAAGATGCTGGACAGGTATACAATGAGCAGTTCTTC
TRBV4-1	15	.	TRBD2	TRBJ2-1	CASSPLASGYNEQFF	TGCGCCAGCAGCCCCCTAGCTAGCGGTTACAATGAGCAGTTCTTC
TRBV11-3	15	.	.	TRBJ1-2	CASSAPLVINYGYTF	TGTGCCAGCAGCGCCCCCCTCGTGATAAACTATGGCTACACCTTC
TRBV3-1/TRBV3-2	16	.	.	TRBJ1-2	CASSQLQGASGDGYTF	TGTGCCAGCAGCCAGCTACAGGGCGCCTCAGGGGATGGCTACACCTTC
TRBV4-2	16	.	.	TRBJ1-1	CASSQGEERLNTEAFF	TGTGCCAGCAGCCAAGGAGAGGAGCGTTTGAACACTGAAGCTTTCTTT
TRBV19	15	.	TRBD1	TRBJ1-6	CATSAGTGASSPLHF	TGTGCCACTTCCGCCGGGACAGGGGCTAGTTCACCCCTCCACTTT
TRBV7-2	18	.	TRBD2	TRBJ2-3	CASSARGRNAFPADTQYF	TGTGCCAGCAGCGCCCGCGGGAGGAACGCTTTTCCCGCAGATACGCAGTATTTT
TRBV4-3	16	.	.	TRBJ1-2	CASSQEPSDLPAGYTF	TGCGCCAGCAGCCAAGAACCTAGTGACCTACCCGCTGGCTACACCTTC
TRBV7-2	14	.	.	TRBJ1-5	CASSFQGSNQPQHF	TGTGCCAGCAGCTTTCAGGGAAGCAATCAGCCCCAGCATTTT
TRBV7-2	16	.	.	TRBJ2-1	CASSSILGTAYNEQFF	TGTGCCAGCAGCTCGATTCTAGGGACTGCGTACAATGAGCAGTTCTTC
TRBV12-5	15	.	.	TRBJ2-2	CASGLDSFNTGELFF	TGTGCTAGTGGCTTGGACAGCTTTAACACCGGGGAGCTGTTTTTT
TRBV3-1/TRBV3-2	16	once	.	TRBJ2-1	CASSQVTGSPYNEQFF	TGTGCCAGCAGCCAAGTCACGGGGTCCCCCTACAATGAGCAGTTCTTC
TRBV27	15	.	TRBD1	TRBJ1-1	CASSSWTGMNTEAFF	TGTGCCAGCAGTTCGTGGACAGGAATGAACACTGAAGCTTTCTTT
TRBV30	13	.	TRBD1	TRBJ2-7	CAWSRDRGYEQYF	TGTGCCTGGAGTCGCGACAGGGGGTACGAGCAGTACTTC
TRBV7-9	16	.	TRBD1	TRBJ2-1	CASSLSGQGSYNEQFF	TGTGCCAGCAGCTTAAGCGGACAGGGCTCCTACAATGAGCAGTTCTTC
TRBV19	14	.	TRBD2	TRBJ2-3	CASRILAGADTQYF	TGTGCCAGTAGAATCCTAGCGGGAGCAGATACGCAGTATTTT
TRBV7-9	15	.	TRBD2	TRBJ2-1	CASSFYPAGGFEQFF	TGTGCCAGCAGCTTTTATCCAGCGGGAGGGTTTGAGCAGTTCTTC
TRBV6-6	16	.	TRBD1	TRBJ2-7	CASSYLAGQGTYEQYF	TGTGCCAGCAGTTACTTGGCGGGACAGGGGACCTACGAGCAGTACTTC
TRBV18	15	.	TRBD2	TRBJ2-7	CASSPMTSGSYEQYF	TGTGCCAGCTCACCAATGACTAGCGGATCCTACGAGCAGTACTTC
TRBV7-2	19	.	TRBD1	TRBJ2-2	CASSLALEGGAIGTGELFF	TGTGCCAGCAGCTTAGCGCTTGAAGGGGGCGCGATAGGGACCGGGGAGCTGTTTTTT
TRBV19	12	.	.	TRBJ1-1	CASLLQATEAFF	TGTGCCAGTCTCTTACAGGCCACTGAAGCTTTCTTT
TRBV6-5	16	.	.	TRBJ2-1	CASSLDALYAYNEQFF	TGTGCCAGCAGTTTAGATGCCTTATATGCCTACAATGAGCAGTTCTTC
TRBV7-6	15	.	.	TRBJ2-3	CASSLGLQGKDTQYF	TGTGCCAGCAGCTTAGGGTTACAGGGCAAAGATACGCAGTATTTT
TRBV7-9	19	.	TRBD2	TRBJ2-2	CASSQRLAGVDVNTGELFF	TGTGCCAGCAGCCAGAGACTAGCGGGAGTCGATGTTAACACCGGGGAGCTGTTTTTT
TRBV7-9	15	few	TRBD1	TRBJ1-2	CASSFDGTGNYGYTF	TGTGCCAGCAGCTTTGACGGGACAGGGAACTATGGCTACACCTTC
TRBV18	14	.	.	TRBJ2-3	CASSPPLETDTQYF	TGTGCCAGCTCACCACCCCTTGAAACAGATACGCAGTATTTT
TRBV29-1	14	.	TRBD2	TRBJ2-1	CSAASGNSYNEQFF	TGCAGCGCCGCTAGCGGGAACTCCTACAATGAGCAGTTCTTC
TRBV27	15	.	.	TRBJ2-7	CASSLSGTFSDEQYF	TGTGCCAGCAGTTTATCAGGGACTTTCAGCGACGAGCAGTACTTC
TRBV6-5	15	.	.	TRBJ2-1	CASRSDGSGHNEQFF	TGTGCCAGCAGGTCAGACGGGAGCGGCCACAATGAGCAGTTCTTC
TRBV5-4	15	.	.	TRBJ1-1	CASSPEWQGTPEAFF	TGTGCCAGCAGCCCCGAGTGGCAGGGAACCCCTGAAGCTTTCTTT
TRBV5-4	20	.	.	TRBJ2-3	CATNTRDRTPPTPSTDTQYF	TGTGCCACTAATACACGGGACCGGACCCCTCCAACACCTAGCACAGATACGCAGTATTTT